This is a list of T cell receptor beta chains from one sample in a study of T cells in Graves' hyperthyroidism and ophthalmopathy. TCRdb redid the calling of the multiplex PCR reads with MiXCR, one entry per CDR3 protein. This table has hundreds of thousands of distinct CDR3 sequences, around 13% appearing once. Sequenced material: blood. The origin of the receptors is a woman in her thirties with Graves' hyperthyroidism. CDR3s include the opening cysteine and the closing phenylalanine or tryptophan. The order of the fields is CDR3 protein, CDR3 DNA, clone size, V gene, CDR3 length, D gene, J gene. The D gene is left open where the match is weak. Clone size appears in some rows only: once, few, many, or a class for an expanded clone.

CDR3: CASSPSSPTDTQYF
DNA: TGCGCCAGCAGCCCCTCGAGCCCGACAGATACGCAGTATTTT
size: few
V: TRBV4-3
length: 14
D: NA
J: TRBJ2-3

CDR3: CSVGGEAFF
DNA: TGCAGCGTTGGAGGTGAAGCTTTCTTT
size: few
V: TRBV29-1
length: 9
D: NA
J: TRBJ1-1

CDR3: CSVGRNTEAFF
DNA: TGCAGCGTTGGGCGGAACACTGAAGCTTTCTTT
size: many
V: TRBV29-1
length: 11
D: NA
J: TRBJ1-1

CDR3: CASSGGTRDKYEQYF
DNA: TGTGCCAGCTCGGGAGGGACCCGGGACAAATACGAGCAGTACTTC
size: many
V: TRBV28
length: 15
D: TRBD2
J: TRBJ2-7

CDR3: CASSLSGAYNEQFF
DNA: TGTGCCAGCAGTTTAAGCGGCGCCTACAATGAGCAGTTCTTC
size: many
V: TRBV12-3/TRBV12-4
length: 14
D: NA
J: TRBJ2-1

CDR3: CASSLIGTGRKNIQYF
DNA: TGTGCCAGCAGCTTGATCGGGACAGGGAGGAAAAACATTCAGTACTTC
size: few
V: TRBV5-6
length: 16
D: TRBD1
J: TRBJ2-4

CDR3: CAISENIYEQYF
DNA: TGTGCCATCAGTGAGAACATATACGAGCAGTACTTC
size: many
V: TRBV10-3
length: 12
D: NA
J: TRBJ2-7

CDR3: CASSIGSRSYNEQFF
DNA: TGTGCCAGTAGTATTGGTTCCCGGTCCTACAATGAGCAGTTCTTC
size: few
V: TRBV19
length: 15
D: NA
J: TRBJ2-1

CDR3: CATAKSGATDTQYF
DNA: TGTGCCACCGCGAAAAGCGGAGCCACAGATACGCAGTATTTT
size: many
V: TRBV6-2/TRBV6-3
length: 14
D: NA
J: TRBJ2-3

CDR3: CASSLELARSSPFF
DNA: TGTGCCAGCAGCTTAGAACTAGCAAGGAGTAGTCCGTTCTTC
size: once
V: TRBV7-9
length: 14
D: NA
J: TRBJ2-1

CDR3: CASSLPLAGVLKYEQYF
DNA: TGTGCCAGCAGCTTACCCCTAGCGGGAGTCCTCAAGTACGAGCAGTACTTC
size: NA
V: TRBV7-2
length: 17
D: TRBD2
J: TRBJ2-7

CDR3: CASKTGGPNEQFF
DNA: TGTGCCAGCAAAACGGGAGGGCCAAATGAGCAGTTCTTC
size: NA
V: TRBV28
length: 13
D: TRBD2
J: TRBJ2-1

CDR3: CASSFGSRETQYF
DNA: TGTGCCAGCAGTTTCGGTTCTCGGGAGACCCAGTACTTC
size: many
V: TRBV6-2/TRBV6-3
length: 13
D: NA
J: TRBJ2-5

CDR3: CASSATATDTQYF
DNA: TGTGCCAGCTCCGCGACAGCCACAGATACGCAGTATTTT
size: NA
V: TRBV18
length: 13
D: NA
J: TRBJ2-3

CDR3: CASSQDPGTGAEAFF
DNA: TGCGCCAGCAGCCAAGATCCGGGGACAGGGGCTGAAGCTTTCTTT
size: NA
V: TRBV4-3
length: 15
D: TRBD1
J: TRBJ1-1

CDR3: CASRWDSNSPLHF
DNA: TGTGCCAGCAGGTGGGACAGCAATTCACCCCTCCACTTT
size: NA
V: TRBV12-3/TRBV12-4
length: 13
D: TRBD1
J: TRBJ1-6

CDR3: CASTGLGTGYNEQFF
DNA: TGTGCCAGCACGGGGCTCGGGACCGGTTACAATGAGCAGTTCTTC
size: many
V: TRBV28
length: 15
D: NA
J: TRBJ2-1

CDR3: CASSYDQPQHF
DNA: TGCGCCAGCAGCTATGACCAGCCCCAGCATTTT
size: few
V: TRBV5-1
length: 11
D: NA
J: TRBJ1-5

CDR3: CASSVPSGRVDEQFF
DNA: TGTGCCAGCAGCGTACCGAGCGGGAGGGTCGATGAGCAGTTCTTC
size: NA
V: TRBV9
length: 15
D: TRBD2
J: TRBJ2-1

CDR3: CASSLGYPADEQFF
DNA: TGTGCCAGCAGTTTAGGGTACCCGGCCGATGAGCAGTTCTTC
size: many
V: TRBV28
length: 14
D: NA
J: TRBJ2-1

CDR3: CSARSDSLNTGELFF
DNA: TGCAGTGCCCGCTCGGACAGCTTGAACACCGGGGAGCTGTTTTTT
size: NA
V: TRBV20-1
length: 15
D: NA
J: TRBJ2-2

CDR3: CASSLAWSATRNEQFF
DNA: TGTGCCAGCAGCTTAGCCTGGTCAGCCACCAGGAATGAGCAGTTCTTC
size: NA
V: TRBV7-2
length: 16
D: NA
J: TRBJ2-1

CDR3: CAGNGNGLAGTTDTQYF
DNA: TGTGCCGGCAACGGAAATGGACTAGCGGGGACCACAGATACGCAGTATTTT
size: NA
V: TRBV28
length: 17
D: TRBD2
J: TRBJ2-3

CDR3: CASSFSASGSSGELFF
DNA: TGTGCCAGCAGTTTTTCGGCTAGCGGGAGTTCCGGGGAGCTGTTTTTT
size: many
V: TRBV28
length: 16
D: TRBD2
J: TRBJ2-2

CDR3: CASSARAGGNEQFF
DNA: TGTGCCAGCAGCGCCAGAGCGGGAGGCAATGAGCAGTTCTTC
size: many
V: TRBV7-2
length: 14
D: TRBD2
J: TRBJ2-1

CDR3: CSAIGTSGTGELFF
DNA: TGCAGTGCCATCGGGACTAGCGGGACCGGGGAGCTGTTTTTT
size: few
V: TRBV20-1
length: 14
D: TRBD2
J: TRBJ2-2

CDR3: CSARDSMEAFF
DNA: TGCAGTGCCCGTGACAGTATGGAAGCTTTCTTT
size: NA
V: TRBV20-1
length: 11
D: NA
J: TRBJ1-1

CDR3: CASSLVGGKADTQYF
DNA: TGTGCCAGCAGCTTAGTGGGCGGGAAGGCAGATACGCAGTATTTT
size: NA
V: TRBV7-2
length: 15
D: NA
J: TRBJ2-3

CDR3: CSVLPGPLYGYTF
DNA: TGCAGTGTTTTGCCGGGACCGCTCTATGGCTACACCTTC
size: few
V: TRBV20-1
length: 13
D: NA
J: TRBJ1-2

CDR3: CSVEDRAGELFF
DNA: TGCAGCGTTGAAGACAGGGCCGGGGAGCTGTTTTTT
size: NA
V: TRBV29-1
length: 12
D: NA
J: TRBJ2-2

CDR3: CASRPGQHLTDTQYF
DNA: TGTGCCAGTAGGCCGGGACAGCACCTCACAGATACGCAGTATTTT
size: NA
V: TRBV19
length: 15
D: TRBD1
J: TRBJ2-3

CDR3: CASRRVQGAQWQETQYF
DNA: TGTGCCAGCAGAAGGGTCCAGGGGGCCCAATGGCAAGAGACCCAGTACTTC
size: NA
V: TRBV6-1
length: 17
D: TRBD1
J: TRBJ2-5

CDR3: CASTFSGSSYEQYF
DNA: TGTGCCAGCACCTTTAGCGGGAGCTCCTACGAGCAGTACTTC
size: NA
V: TRBV12-3/TRBV12-4
length: 14
D: TRBD2
J: TRBJ2-7

CDR3: CATLGTGFYNEQFF
DNA: TGTGCCACTCTAGGGACAGGTTTTTACAATGAGCAGTTCTTC
size: few
V: TRBV28
length: 14
D: TRBD1
J: TRBJ2-1

CDR3: CASSGPGGALQYF
DNA: TGTGCCAGCAGTGGCCCTGGGGGCGCCCTGCAGTACTTC
size: few
V: TRBV2
length: 13
D: NA
J: TRBJ2-7

CDR3: CSASSPLWRGGETQYF
DNA: TGCAGTGCTAGTAGCCCCCTCTGGCGAGGGGGGGAGACCCAGTACTTC
size: many
V: TRBV20-1
length: 16
D: NA
J: TRBJ2-5

CDR3: CATSIQGSQETQYF
DNA: TGTGCCACATCAATCCAGGGATCGCAAGAGACCCAGTACTTC
size: few
V: TRBV19
length: 14
D: NA
J: TRBJ2-5

CDR3: CASSQGQYSNQPQHF
DNA: TGTGCCAGCAGCCAGGGACAATATAGCAATCAGCCCCAGCATTTT
size: NA
V: TRBV11-2
length: 15
D: NA
J: TRBJ1-5

CDR3: CASSLARGLAEPRDNEQFF
DNA: TGTGCCAGCAGCTTAGCCCGGGGACTAGCAGAACCCCGGGACAATGAGCAGTTCTTC
size: NA
V: TRBV13
length: 19
D: TRBD2
J: TRBJ2-1

CDR3: CASRGRGSSGANVLTF
DNA: TGTGCCAGCAGAGGGAGGGGGAGCTCTGGGGCCAACGTCCTGACTTTC
size: many
V: TRBV6-1
length: 16
D: NA
J: TRBJ2-6

CDR3: CAGGRVASDTQYF
DNA: TGTGCCGGGGGACGGGTAGCTTCAGATACGCAGTATTTT
size: NA
V: TRBV30
length: 13
D: NA
J: TRBJ2-3